This T cell receptor (beta chain) was sequenced during a study of shared clonotypes between healthy human individuals (dated by TCRdb to the early 2020s). With regard to the full study: Three men and two women, aged 18 to 49 years, made up the cohort. Per donor, leukapheresis produced somewhere between about 0.94 and 10 billion PBMCs. To estimate repertoire size and how much clonotypes are shared between individuals, the study performed deep sequencing of blood TCR repertoires from 4 to 6 healthy adults. Per donor, three plates each were used for CD4 naive and CD4 memory, two for CD8 naive, and one for CD8 memory. To increase sequencing depth and limit assay-specific biases, TCR repertoire library preparation and sequencing were carried out by different laboratories using diverse techniques. Paper-wide results and their limitations: Compared with non-shared clonotypes, clonotypes shared by all four sorted-subset donors had higher generation probabilities. Pairwise subsampling led to the expectation that sequencing depth would affect the degree of clonotype sharing among donors. Only blood was sampled, and tissue TCR repertoires likely differ from those in blood. Even with the large sequencing depth, rarefaction of the sorted-subset datasets indicated that sequencing was incomplete. Larger estimated clonotype richness was generally found for naive subsets than for memory subsets. The genetic and exposure-history diversity represented was limited by the small number of donors. Across a few donors, about 5.2% of naive CD4, roughly 3.3% of naive CD8, about 2% of memory CD4, and roughly 0.4% of memory CD8 clonotypes were shared.

Using the deep immunoSEQ assay, multiplex PCR amplified TCR CDR3 regions from genomic DNA. Extracted genomic DNA from each cell subset was distributed evenly across all wells of several immunoSEQ 96-well plates, and each plate was treated as a replicate. Each replicate PCR for sorted subsets received about 210 ng genomic DNA, equal to some 32,000 T cell genomes. Purified libraries were quantified with a Qubit 3.0 fluorometer, sized on a Bioanalyzer 2100, and re-quantified with the KAPA Library Quantification kit. Each immunoSEQ 96-well plate was sequenced on its own single-read 150-cycle Illumina NextSeq 550 flow cell. In the authors' own workflow: Because the immunoSEQ output held only junctional sequences and lacked quality scores, the filtering could not match the filtering applied to full-length reads. To assign V/J genes and CDR3, sequences were annotated against IMGT germline references using PyIR, a Python wrapper for IgBLAST v1.9. Reads were filtered out if the reads had weak V/J assignments (E-value above 1e-6), no CDR3, stop codons, out-of-frame junctions, or ambiguous translated residues. V3J clonotypes were defined as sequences sharing an identical inferred V gene, J gene, and CDR3 amino acid sequence. Percentage overlap between repertoires was computed as shared unique clonotypes divided by the size of the smaller repertoire. RTK rarefaction, the Chao1 estimator, and Recon v2.1 estimates of unobserved clonotypes were used to assess repertoire richness. OLGA was used to compute generation probabilities for all TCRbeta clonotypes that the gDNA method yielded from four donors. The immuneACCESS repertoire file appears here via TCRdb, limited to in-frame rearrangements. These files lack a portion of the clones; in checked studies, under half of the deficit traces to unresolved V genes, and the cause of the others is not known. V, J and clone size are taken as reported in that table, and D and trimming were inferred from the DNA itself. The sample table lists 1.6 million or so clones, 98% of them with a count of one. The ten top clones hold around 0.33% of the sample.

The donors were healthy, HIV-negative adults who had no recently reported acute infections or vaccinations. All donors were Caucasian adults living in Nashville, Tennessee, USA. CD4+ T cells were enriched by magnetic negative selection; naive cells were then positively selected on CD45RA, and the negative fraction formed the memory subset. Blood was collected by leukapheresis, and PBMCs were isolated by Ficoll-Histopaque density gradient centrifugation and then cryopreserved in liquid nitrogen vapor phase. Analytical flow cytometry was used to check the purity and quantity of each magnetically sorted T cell population. From each sorted fraction, genomic DNA was isolated and quantified by UV absorbance on a Nanodrop 2000c. A few counts support this clone. Its antigen remains undetermined. Base qualities are missing; no much larger clone stands one base away. Other DNA sequences in the sample encode the same CDR3.

The CDR3, from cysteine to phenylalanine, totals 13 residues. The entry retains the CDR3 DNA only, 39 bases that are in frame from base 1. V and J lose 2 bases and 1 base, and a span of 6 bases separates them. Via the germline V gene, CDR1 is SGHRS and CDR2 YFSETQ. The receptor's source is a man under 40 in good health. The sequenced sample was naive CD4+ T cells sorted from blood. In light of the paper, this sample's cell subset or site label describes: CD45RA+ positively selected. Rearrangement joined TRBV5-1 to TRBJ1-1; the D gene is perhaps TRBD1, on 5 matching bases. CDR3 sequence: CASSFGGNTEAFF. The DNA sequence reads TGCGCCAGCAGCTTCGGGGGGAACACTGAAGCTTTCTTT.